This T cell receptor (beta chain) is drawn from a study of cytomegalovirus exposure and HLA in healthy donors. Overall study context: For the approximately 430 genotyped donors, approximately 82% fell within the Caucasian-associated ancestry cluster. General observations from the study: A previous analysis found most TCR beta V segments productive roughly 90% or roughly 30% of the time. In a later analysis, common viral pathogens appeared linked to several of the most significant clusters.

The germline V gene has CDR1 SGHTA and CDR2 FQGTGA. The CDR3 extends over 15 amino acids. Trimming took 4 bases from V and 7 from J; bases not matched to a gene: 6. Participants comprised healthy donors of bone marrow. Comment on this clone: Its antigen is unidentified.

The study ran its PCR with 60 Vbeta and 13 Jbeta primers. The assay was immunoSEQ multiplex PCR, and TCRdb's table has in-frame clones only and misses some. Of approximately 220,000 clones listed, 83% are singletons. This chain joins TRBV7-3 and TRBJ2-4; 11 bases match TRBD1. Sequencing was done on a sample of PBMCs. This receptor was identified in a girl aged 10-17 years in good health and CMV-seronegative. Here the CDR3 DNA reads TGTGCCAGCAGCTGGGGGACAGGGGGGGAGAACATTCAGTACTTC. This sequence encodes CASSWGTGGENIQYF.